This passage covers 9 T cell receptor beta chains from one sample sequenced in a study of preoperative IRX-2 immunotherapy in early breast cancer. Treatment defined: preoperative locoregional IRX-2 cytokine immunotherapy. Sequenced by immunoSEQ multiplex PCR; TCRdb stores in-frame clones only, minus some. The sample consists of about 89,000 clones, 80% to 90% of them appearing once. Source: tumor tissue, taken after IRX-2 immunotherapy. Receptors were obtained from a human donor with breast cancer.

This clone was counted a single time. The CDR3 loop reads CASRGGLRGPQHF. The CDR3 DNA reads TGTGCCAGCAGAGGCGGGCTGAGGGGGCCCCAGCATTTT. V usage is TRBV6-4 and J usage is TRBJ1-5, with D possibly TRBD1 on 5 matching bases. The germline V and J ends were trimmed by 6 bases and 9 bases, with 15 bases remaining between them. Per the germline V gene, CDR1 is MRHNA and CDR2 is SNTAGT. The CDR3 is 13 amino acids.

This sequence joins TRBV19 and TRBJ1-3, with D perhaps TRBD1 (5 bases). This CDR3 has 13 residues. Germline lookup yields CDR1 LNHDA and CDR2 SQIVND (reference sequence). Trimming removed 10 bases from V and 8 bases from J, with 18 bases in between. The CDR3 DNA reads as TGTGCCACGCGACGGGACTCTGAGGACACCATATATTTT. Translated, it gives CATRRDSEDTIYF. Combining the CDR3 with reference TRBV19 and TRBJ1-3 gives the whole variable domain DGGITQSPKYLFRKEGQNVTLSCEQNLNHDAMYWYRQDPGQGLRLIYYSQIVNDFQKGDIAEGYSVSREKKESFPLTVTSAQKNPTAFYLCATRRDSEDTIYFGEGSWLTVV.

This clone appeared a single time. The genes are TRBV5-1 and TRBJ2-1; 10 positions agree with TRBD2. Germline assignment: CDR1 SGHRS and CDR2 YFSETQ. Losses at the gene ends were 4 bases for V and 8 bases for J; bases not matched to a gene: 15. This CDR3 comprises 17 residues. The CDR3 sequence is CASSRGLASGGSDEQFF. As DNA, the CDR3 is TGCGCCAGCAGCCGGGGGTTAGCTAGCGGGGGTTCCGATGAGCAGTTCTTC.

The genes are TRBV5-1 and TRBJ1-4; D unresolved. V was trimmed by 3 bases and J by 4 bases, leaving 13 bases between them. Germline loops: CDR1 SGHRS, CDR2 YFSETQ. The CDR3 sequence is 15 residues long. The CDR3 nucleotides read TGCGCCAGCAGCTCGGAGGCCGTAAATAATGAAAAACTGTTTTTT. Translated, it gives CASSSEAVNNEKLFF.

V and J are TRBV19 and TRBJ1-4, with 12 bases that match TRBD1. V was pared by 9 bases and J by 7 bases, with 6 bases of the junction left unmatched. Germline loops: CDR1 LNHDA, CDR2 SQIVND (reference sequence). This CDR3 has 14 amino acids. The CDR3 loop is CASRDRGQSEKLFF. The CDR3, as DNA: TGTGCCAGCAGGGACAGGGGGCAATCTGAAAAACTGTTTTTT.

The chain combines TRBV29-1 with TRBJ2-5; D is unresolved. V lost 4 bases, J lost 6 bases, and 12 bases lay in between. This CDR3 is built from 12 residues. Germline V gene data show CDR1 as SQVTM and CDR2 as ANQGSEA. The CDR3 region is CSVVSGAQTQYF. In DNA, the CDR3 is TGCAGCGTTGTAAGTGGAGCGCAGACCCAGTACTTC.

V gene TRBV5-1 combines with J gene TRBJ1-1; the D gene is possibly TRBD1 (5 bases). Germline CDR1 reads SGHRS; CDR2 reads YFSETQ. Trimming removed 4 bases from V and 4 bases from J, with 17 bases in between. The CDR3 covers 15 residues. CDR3 nucleotides: TGCGCCAGCAGCGCTAACCCGGGACCGGGCACTGAAGCTTTCTTT. This sequence encodes CASSANPGPGTEAFF.

CDR3 nucleotide sequence: TGTGCCAGCAGTTTACGGATGGGCACGGGCTATGGCTACACCTTC. Its translation is CASSLRMGTGYGYTF. V gene TRBV28 combines with J gene TRBJ1-2; unclear D gene. CDR3 length: 15 residues. Germline CDR1 reads MDHEN; CDR2 reads SYDVKM. Trimming took 2 bases from V and 4 from J, leaving 14 bases between them.

The gene calls are TRBV30 and TRBJ2-2; possible D gene TRBD1, 5 bases. There are 14 residues in the CDR3. The germline CDR1 and CDR2 sequences are GTSNPN and SVGIG (reference sequence). Between the trimmed V and J ends, which lost 5 bases and 0 bases, there was a span of 10 bases. CDR3 sequence: CAWDRLTNTGELFF. Written as DNA, the CDR3 is TGTGCCTGGGACAGACTTACGAACACCGGGGAGCTGTTTTTT.